This T cell receptor beta chain was sequenced for a study of patients and donors after allogeneic stem cell transplantation. This clonotype was seen a few times. Each CDR3 protein gets one entry after TCRdb re-called the RT-PCR reads with MiXCR. Of hundreds of thousands of distinct CDR3 sequences listed, more than 15% are singletons. Trimming cost V 4 bases and J 5 bases, with 12 bases left between them. CDR3 size: 13 residues. Germline loops: CDR1 SGDLS, CDR2 YYNGEE. The chain recombines TRBV9 with TRBJ2-5; no clear D gene. The sequenced material came from blood, either unsorted or a sorted T cell fraction (not recorded which). This clonotype was obtained from a human donor who was either an allogeneic HSCT recipient or a stem cell or donor lymphocyte infusion donor (not recorded which). It is not recorded whose cells these are; they may come from a transplant donor. The chain's CDR3 is CASSPHSRETQYF. The CDR3 DNA is TGTGCCAGCAGCCCGCACTCTCGGGAGACCCAGTACTTC.